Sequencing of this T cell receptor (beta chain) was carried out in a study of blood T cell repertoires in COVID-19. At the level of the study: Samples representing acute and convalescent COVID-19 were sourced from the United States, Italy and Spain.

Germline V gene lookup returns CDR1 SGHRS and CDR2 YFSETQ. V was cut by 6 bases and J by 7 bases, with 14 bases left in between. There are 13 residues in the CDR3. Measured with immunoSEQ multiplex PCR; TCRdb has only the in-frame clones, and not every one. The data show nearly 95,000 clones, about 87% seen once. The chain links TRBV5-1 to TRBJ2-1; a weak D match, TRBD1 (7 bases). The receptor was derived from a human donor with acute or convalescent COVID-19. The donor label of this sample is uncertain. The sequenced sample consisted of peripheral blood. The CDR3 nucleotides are TGCGCCAGCACCCTCGCAGGGGGGAATGAGCAGTTCTTC. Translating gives CASTLAGGNEQFF.